This T cell receptor beta chain was captured by sequencing in a study of blood T cell repertoires in COVID-19. Background on the study: The study drew acute and convalescent COVID-19 samples from the United States, Italy and Spain. Sources were T cells, B-cell-depleted T cells, or PBMCs; the material itself was cDNA or gDNA.

Seattle participants joined during active infection and were tracked over time. Profiled with immunoSEQ multiplex PCR; TCRdb holds only in-frame clones, not every one. The sample has 150,000 to 200,000 clones; 82% are singletons. Trimming removed 3 bases from V and 7 bases from J; junction bases left unmatched: 1. This CDR3 is 13 amino acids long. The sequenced sample consisted of peripheral blood. This chain connects TRBV12-3 or TRBV12-4 to TRBJ2-1, with 9 bases identical to TRBD1. The TCR sequence derives from a woman aged 40 to 50 with COVID-19, enrolled during active disease. The CDR3 reads CASSFGQGNEQFF. The CDR3 bases are TGTGCCAGCAGTTTCGGACAGGGGAATGAGCAGTTCTTC.